This passage covers 32 T cell receptor beta chains from one sample sequenced in a study of metastatic and nonmetastatic thyroid tumors. TCRdb redid the clone calls on the PCR reads using MiXCR. Of 6,000 to 8,500 clones listed, over 2.5% are singletons. All patients reached thyroid surgery having received no treatment beforehand. Sequenced material: tumor tissue. These receptors all come from a female donor with papillary thyroid cancer or a benign thyroid nodule (not recorded which). Some clones in this sample may be carry-over from other donors' samples.

The table lists this clone with many counts. V and J are TRBV7-9 and TRBJ2-1; 9 bases align to TRBD2. This CDR3 region has 16 residues. Losses at the gene ends were 6 bases for V and 7 bases for J; bases not matched to a gene: 13. Germline assignment: CDR1 SEHNR and CDR2 FQNEAQ (reference sequence). This CDR3 reads CASSFIAGAEGNEQFF. CDR3 sequence (DNA): TGTGCCAGCAGTTTTATAGCGGGAGCAGAAGGGAATGAGCAGTTCTTC. Looking up the rest from reference TRBV7-9 and TRBJ2-1 gives the full variable domain: DTGVSQNPRHKITKRGQNVTFRCDPISEHNRLYWYRQTLGQGPEFLTYFQNEAQLEKSRLLSDRFSAERPKGSFSTLEIQRTEQGDSAMYLCASSFIAGAEGNEQFFGPGTRLTVL.

This clone was seen repeatedly, ten times or more. This chain joins TRBV18 and TRBJ2-1; D gene uncertain. The CDR3 has 13 residues. The germline V and J ends were trimmed by 2 bases and 8 bases, with 10 bases remaining between them. Germline V CDR1 and CDR2: KGHSH, LQKENI. CDR3 sequence (DNA): TGTGCCAGCTCACCATCGTCGGGCCATGAGCAGTTCTTC. Translated: CASSPSSGHEQFF.

The chain employs TRBV4-1 and TRBJ2-7; TRBD1 aligns across 10 bases. V dropped 1 base and J dropped 6; count of bases not matched to a gene: 3. The CDR3 contains 14 residues. The V gene's germline CDR1 is MGHRA and CDR2 YSYEKL. CDR3 region: CASSQGDRGSEQYF. CDR3 coding DNA: TGCGCCAGCAGCCAAGGGGACAGGGGCTCCGAGCAGTACTTC.

This clone is termed medium-sized. The chain employs TRBV5-1 and TRBJ2-7, with D possibly matching TRBD2 (6 bases). The CDR3 contains 15 residues. In germline, CDR1 is SGHRS, CDR2 YFSETQ. With 0 bases removed from V and 0 bases from J, the gap between germline ends came to 10 bases. The CDR3: CASSLAGTPSYEQYF. In DNA form, the CDR3 reads TGCGCCAGCAGCTTGGCCGGGACTCCCTCCTACGAGCAGTACTTC.

This clone came up many times. At one end, the junction sequence differs from germline, possibly due to a read error. Other DNA sequences from this sample encode an identical CDR3 as well. V usage is TRBV3-1 and J usage is TRBJ2-3, with D unclear. Germline values: CDR1 LGHDT, CDR2 YNNKEL (reference sequence). There are 12 residues in the CDR3. The CDR3 reads CASSPNDNTQYF. The CDR3 DNA reads as TGCGCCAGCAGCCCAAATGACAATACGCAGTATTTT.

Within the sample, this clone is medium-sized. This chain connects TRBV12-3 or TRBV12-4 to TRBJ2-5; the D gene is possibly TRBD1 (5 bases). CDR3 length equals 13 residues. The V end lost 6 bases, the J end lost 2 bases, and 10 bases lay between the germline ends. The CDR3, as DNA: TGTGCCAGCAGAAAGGGGATGCAAGAGACCCAGTACTTC. Translating gives CASRKGMQETQYF.

This clone ranks as medium-sized. The chain employs TRBV3-1 and TRBJ1-4, with 10 bases fitting TRBD1. Per the germline V gene, CDR1 is LGHDT and CDR2 is YNNKEL (reference sequence). CDR3 size: 14 residues. With V trimmed by 7 bases and J by 8 bases, 7 bases remained unmatched. For the CDR3, the DNA is TGTGCCAGCACCTTGACAGGGGGCGGCGAAAAACTGTTTTTT. It encodes CASTLTGGGEKLFF.

This clone was counted at least ten times. This rearrangement joins TRBV11-3 to TRBJ2-5; tentatively, D is TRBD2 (6 bases). V lost 5 bases and J lost 4, with 17 bases in between. Germline CDR1 reads SGHNT; CDR2 reads YENEEA. This CDR3 spans 15 amino acids. The CDR3 here is CASSLLREYGETQYF. The CDR3, as DNA: TGTGCCAGCAGCCTCCTCCGGGAGTATGGAGAGACCCAGTACTTC.

This clone was seen repeatedly, ten times or more. The chain has TRBV18 and TRBJ1-1; TRBD1 might be the D (5 bases). The CDR3 is made up of 14 amino acids. V was trimmed by 1 base and J by 3 bases, leaving 9 bases between them. The germline CDR1 and CDR2 sequences are KGHSH and LQKENI. The CDR3 DNA reads as TGTGCCAGCTCACCACGGGGGGGTGACACTGAAGCTTTCTTT. This encodes CASSPRGGDTEAFF.

In its sample, this clone ranks as medium-sized. The chain links TRBV6-1 to TRBJ2-3; D is possibly TRBD1 (5 bases). Trimming shortened V by 7 bases and J by 6 bases, and 17 bases separated the two germline ends. From germline, CDR1 is MNHNS and CDR2 SASEGT. This CDR3 has 14 residues. The CDR3 spells CASIRAGYEDTQYF. The DNA of the CDR3 is TGTGCCAGCATAAGGGCAGGGTATGAGGATACGCAGTATTTT.

This clone was counted many times. V and J are TRBV12-3 or TRBV12-4 and TRBJ1-5; D perhaps matches TRBD1 (5 bases). V dropped 6 bases and J dropped 0 bases, with 15 bases sitting between them. The CDR3 runs to 16 residues. CDR3 sequence reads: CASSLPRGYSNQPQHF. The CDR3 DNA is TGTGCCAGCAGCCTTCCTAGGGGCTATAGCAATCAGCCCCAGCATTTT.

This clone was detected ten times or more. V and J are TRBV12-3 or TRBV12-4 and TRBJ2-3; D is possibly TRBD2 (6 bases). CDR3 length: 16 residues. Trimming removed 5 bases from V and 5 bases from J, with 20 bases in between. CDR3 in DNA: TGTGCCAGCAGTCCGGTAGCGGACGCGTGGGGAGATACGCAGTATTTT. Translating gives CASSPVADAWGDTQYF.

This clone is classed as medium-sized. The J gene is TRBJ2-5, the V gene TRBV6-1, with TRBD2 matching over 8 bases. The V and J ends lost 6 bases and 1 base, in that order; junction bases with no gene match: 7. The CDR3 contains 15 residues. CDR1 MNHNS and CDR2 SASEGT come from the germline V gene. The CDR3 here is CASSRLAKGQETQYF. CDR3 nucleotide sequence: TGTGCCAGCAGCAGACTAGCGAAAGGCCAAGAGACCCAGTACTTC.

The sample holds many counts of this clone. The chain uses TRBV24-1 and TRBJ1-5; 9 bases are a match to TRBD1. Germline CDR1 KGHDR, CDR2 SFDVKD. The CDR3 has 14 amino acids. The V segment lost 9 bases and the J segment 0 bases; nucleotides outside the gene matches: 2. This CDR3 is CATWTGDSNQPQHF. In DNA form, the CDR3 reads TGTGCCACCTGGACAGGGGATAGCAATCAGCCCCAGCATTTT.

By sample fraction, this clone is medium-sized. The chain employs TRBV6-1 and TRBJ2-3; D not resolved. The CDR3 contains 14 residues. Germline CDR1 and CDR2: MNHNS and SASEGT. Trimming pared 5 bases from V and 2 bases from J, leaving 11 bases between. DNA of the CDR3: TGTGCCAGCAGTTTAAGAGACAACACAGATACGCAGTATTTT. It encodes CASSLRDNTDTQYF.

Judged by abundance, this clone is medium-sized. The J gene is TRBJ1-2, the V gene TRBV19, with D perhaps matching TRBD1 (5 bases). Looked up from germline, CDR1 is LNHDA and CDR2 is SQIVND (reference sequence). There are 14 residues in the CDR3. V gave up 5 bases and J gave up 4 bases, with 14 bases separating them. CDR3 amino acids: CASSFGGEGYGYTF. The CDR3 bases are TGTGCCAGTAGTTTCGGGGGAGAAGGCTATGGCTACACCTTC.

This clone was recorded at least ten times. A much larger clone sits a single nucleotide away, making a read error possible. This chain connects TRBV12-3 or TRBV12-4 to TRBJ2-4; D is unresolved. The CDR3 contains 14 residues. The CDR3 DNA reads as TGTGCCAGCAGTTCCCCCTTGGCCAAAAACATTCGGTACTTC. Translation: CASSSPLAKNIRYF.

At least ten counts were recorded for this clone. This chain connects TRBV9 to TRBJ2-3; D unclear. The CDR3 runs to 13 residues. Germline loops: CDR1 SGDLS, CDR2 YYNGEE. The V gene lost 2 bases and the J gene lost 3 bases, with 7 bases spanning the gap. The CDR3 here is CASSVRLTDTQYF. The CDR3 DNA reads TGTGCCAGCAGCGTTCGATTGACAGATACGCAGTATTTT. Full variable domain (remainder filled in from reference TRBV9 and TRBJ2-3): DSGVTQTPKHLITATGQRVTLRCSPRSGDLSVYWYQQSLDQGLQFLIQYYNGEERAKGNILERFSAQQFPDLHSELNLSSLELGDSALYFCASSVRLTDTQYFGPGTRLTVL.

This clone was counted many times. The rearrangement uses TRBV4-1 and TRBJ2-5; 8 bases are a match to TRBD1. This CDR3 comprises 13 residues. Germline CDR1 reads MGHRA; CDR2 reads YSYEKL. V lost 4 bases and J lost 4; bases outside the gene matches: 2. The CDR3 coding sequence is TGCGCCAGCAGCCGGACAGGGAGAGAGACCCAGTACTTC. It translates to CASSRTGRETQYF.

This clone was observed many times. The genes are TRBV18 and TRBJ1-2; the D gene is possibly TRBD1 (5 bases). The V gene lost 2 bases and the J gene lost 7 bases, with 8 bases spanning the gap. This CDR3 has 12 residues. Germline CDR1 is KGHSH and CDR2 is LQKENI. CDR3 coding DNA: TGTGCCAGCTCACCATCGGGGGGTGGCTACACCTTC. Translated, it gives CASSPSGGGYTF.

This clone is medium-sized. The chain combines TRBV7-9 with TRBJ2-1, with 8 bases aligning to TRBD2. The germline V gene has CDR1 SEHNR and CDR2 FQNEAQ (reference sequence). The CDR3 has 15 amino acids. The J segment lost 5 bases and the V segment lost 5 bases, leaving 8 bases of the junction unmatched. The CDR3: CASSVVPGGDNEQFF. DNA of the CDR3: TGTGCCAGCAGCGTTGTGCCGGGAGGGGACAATGAGCAGTTCTTC.

Worth noting for this clone: Possible read error: a much larger clone is one base away. Other DNA variants within this sample encode the same CDR3. The chain joins TRBV7-9 to TRBJ1-1; D call uncertain. The CDR3 loop spans 14 amino acids. Trimming took 3 bases from V and 8 from J, leaving 16 bases between them. Germline V gene data show CDR1 as SEHNR and CDR2 as FQNEAQ (reference sequence). In DNA, the CDR3 is TGTGCCAGCAGCTTGAGTCTTCCGGGAGCAGAAGCTTTCTTT. As protein: CASSLSLPGAEAFF.

This clone was recorded many times. This chain connects TRBV7-2 to TRBJ1-6; D may be TRBD1 (5 bases). CDR3 length equals 13 residues. Germline CDR1 is SGHTA and CDR2 is FQGNSA. V was clipped by 11 bases and J by 9 bases, with 17 bases between them. In DNA, the CDR3 is TGTGCCGCCACCCCGACAGTGGGTTCACCCCTCCACTTT. This sequence encodes CAATPTVGSPLHF.

The J gene is TRBJ1-6, the V gene TRBV4-2; 7 positions agree with TRBD1. V dropped 4 bases and J dropped 1; count of bases not matched to a gene: 22. This CDR3 spans 22 amino acids. The germline CDR1 and CDR2 sequences are LGHNA and YNFKEQ. The CDR3 loop is CASSPAEFLGQWGYSYNSPLHF. The CDR3 DNA follows: TGTGCCAGCAGCCCCGCCGAGTTCTTGGGACAGTGGGGCTATTCCTATAATTCACCCCTCCACTTT.

By sample share, this clone is medium-sized. The chain employs TRBV27 and TRBJ2-2; D may be TRBD1 (6 bases). V was shortened by 7 bases and J by 0 bases, with 18 bases between the two germline ends. Germline values: CDR1 MNHEY, CDR2 SMNVEV (reference sequence). The CDR3 sequence is 17 residues long. CDR3: CASTNPGEYTNTGELFF. CDR3 coding DNA: TGTGCCAGCACCAATCCAGGGGAATATACGAACACCGGGGAGCTGTTTTTT.

By frequency in the sample, this clone is medium-sized. CDR3 DNA: TGTGCCAGTAGAGCATACAATGAGCAGTTCTTC. This codes for CASRAYNEQFF. This chain uses TRBV19 with TRBJ2-1, with D uncertain. CDR1 LNHDA and CDR2 SQIVND come from the germline V gene (reference sequence). V gave up 6 bases and J gave up 4 bases, with 4 bases separating them. The CDR3 runs to 11 residues.

This clone is categorized as medium-sized (0.01 to 0.1%). V and J are TRBV5-1 and TRBJ2-1, with TRBD1 as a possible D gene (6 bases). Deletions cut 4 bases from V and 7 bases from J, with 9 bases between. This CDR3 contains 12 residues. The V gene's germline CDR1 is SGHRS and CDR2 YFSETQ. The CDR3 DNA reads TGCGCCAGCAGCCTACAGGGTAATGAGCAGTTCTTC. Translation: CASSLQGNEQFF.

In this sample, this clone is medium-sized. The gene calls are TRBV6-6 and TRBJ1-2, with 9 bases matching TRBD1. Germline V CDR1 and CDR2: MNHNY, SVGAGI (reference sequence). Germline trimming cut 0 bases from V and 6 bases from J; bases unmatched to any gene: 8. The CDR3 consists of 16 residues. The DNA for the CDR3 is TGTGCCAGCAGTTACTCCCTCCGGGACAGGGTTGATGGCTACACCTTC. It is translated as CASSYSLRDRVDGYTF.

This clone was counted ten times or more. The chain links TRBV9 to TRBJ1-1; D may be TRBD1 (5 bases). The V end lost 4 bases, the J end lost 1 base, and 11 bases lay between the germline ends. This CDR3 has 14 amino acids. Germline CDR1 and CDR2: SGDLS and YYNGEE. DNA of the CDR3: TGTGCCAGCAGCCAATTTCAGGGGAACACTGAAGCTTTCTTT. It specifies CASSQFQGNTEAFF.

At least ten counts were recorded for this clone. The chain employs TRBV4-1 and TRBJ2-7, with 9 bases matching TRBD2. The germline V gene encodes CDR1 MGHRA and CDR2 YSYEKL. V lost 8 bases to trimming and J lost 4 bases; unmatched junction nucleotides: 12. CDR3 size: 15 residues. CDR3 DNA: TGCGCCAGCTCGAATCTCCTAGCGGGACCTTACGAGCAGTACTTC. It encodes CASSNLLAGPYEQYF.

This clone was picked up many times. A single base separates this from a much larger clone, so it may be a read error. The CDR3 ends on some other residue instead of the conserved phenylalanine or tryptophan, so this is likely a read error. The chain couples TRBV4-1 to TRBJ2-1; D is possibly TRBD2 (6 bases). Germline CDR1 MGHRA, CDR2 YSYEKL. The CDR3 extends over 15 amino acids. Deletions cut 4 bases from V and 0 bases from J, with 10 bases between. The CDR3 DNA reads TGCGCCAGCAGCCGGGACTCGCACTCCTACAATGAGCAGTTCGTC. The encoded protein is CASSRDSHSYNEQFV.

This clone was counted ten times or more. The V and J genes are TRBV18 and TRBJ2-7; D gene uncertain. This CDR3 comprises 13 residues. Germline assignment: CDR1 KGHSH and CDR2 LQKENI. V lost 3 bases, J lost 7 bases, and 13 bases lay in between. CDR3 bases: TGTGCCAGCTCACCTAGGGTCCTCGGGGAGCAGTACTTC. Its translation is CASSPRVLGEQYF.